This TCR beta chain stems from a study of technical replicates of blood from a few donors. V was trimmed by 5 bases and J by 1 base, leaving 21 bases between them. Germline CDR1 reads SNHLY; CDR2 reads FYNNEI. The CDR3 loop spans 19 amino acids. Sequenced by immunoSEQ multiplex PCR; TCRdb stores in-frame clones only, minus some. In the table there are roughly 50,000 clones, 85% to 95% of which are singletons. This TCR was recovered from a human donor in good health. Some clones in this sample may be carry-over from other donors' samples. The sequenced sample consisted of PBMCs. The gene calls are TRBV2 and TRBJ2-6; TRBD1 might be the D (6 bases). CDR3 in DNA: TGTGCCAGCAGTTTTCATAAAAATCAGGGGCTATCTGGGGCCAACGTCCTGACTTTC. Amino acids: CASSFHKNQGLSGANVLTF.